The 32 T cell receptor beta chains presented below share a single source sample, sequenced in a study of blood T cell repertoires in COVID-19. Assay used: immunoSEQ multiplex PCR; TCRdb lists only in-frame clones, some missing. The sample yields 300,000 to 400,000 clones, 88% seen once. Sequencing used PBMCs or T cells enriched from blood (not recorded which). These receptors were collected from a young man who had recovered from COVID-19.

This chain links TRBV28 with TRBJ1-5; tentatively, D is TRBD1 (5 bases). The CDR3 length is 21 residues. Trimming removed 3 bases from V and 0 bases from J, with 27 bases in between. Germline CDR1 MDHEN, CDR2 SYDVKM. The CDR3, as DNA: TGTGCCAGCAGTTTTGATCTTCGGGGGTCCGTCCGAGCTTATAGCAATCAGCCCCAGCATTTT. Translating gives CASSFDLRGSVRAYSNQPQHF. The full variable domain, with the rest looked up from reference TRBV28 and TRBJ1-5, is DVKVTQSSRYLVKRTGEKVFLECVQDMDHENMFWYRQDPGLGLRLIYFSYDVKMKEKGDIPEGYSVSREKKERFSLILESASTNQTSMYLCASSFDLRGSVRAYSNQPQHFGDGTRLSIL.

This chain links TRBV7-2 with TRBJ2-7; 11 bases are a match to TRBD1. The germline V gene encodes CDR1 SGHTA and CDR2 FQGNSA. Losses at the gene ends were 1 base for V and 6 bases for J; bases not matched to a gene: 8. CDR3 length: 16 amino acids. The DNA of the CDR3 is TGTGCCAGCAGCTTAGATCGGGACAGGGGGAGGATCGAGCAGTACTTC. Its protein product is CASSLDRDRGRIEQYF.

V gene TRBV10-3 combines with J gene TRBJ1-3, with D possibly matching TRBD1 (6 bases). CDR1 is ENHRY, CDR2 SYGVKD, per germline. Trimming removed 10 bases from V and 1 base from J, with 14 bases in between. The CDR3 length is 14 residues. As DNA, the CDR3 is TGTGCCAGCATCGACAGGCAGTCTGGAAACACCATATATTTT. Translating it yields CASIDRQSGNTIYF.

This sequence joins TRBV15 and TRBJ2-3; TRBD2 agrees at 11 bases. Per the germline V gene, CDR1 is LNHNV and CDR2 is YYDKDF (reference sequence). This CDR3 region has 17 residues. Trimming at V came to 5 bases and at J to 1 base, leaving 8 bases not matched to a gene. The CDR3 spells CATSSSLAGGGTDTQYF. CDR3 sequence (DNA): TGTGCCACCAGCTCTTCATTAGCGGGGGGGGGCACAGATACGCAGTATTTT.

The J gene is TRBJ2-6, the V gene TRBV19; 7 bases are a match to TRBD1. V trimming: 7 bases; J trimming: 0 bases; junction bases outside the gene matches: 15. The CDR3 contains 19 residues. Germline values: CDR1 LNHDA, CDR2 SQIVND (reference sequence). The CDR3, as DNA: TGTGCCAGTACCCCAATTCCCGGGACAGCCTACTCTGGGGCCAACGTCCTGACTTTC. Its protein product is CASTPIPGTAYSGANVLTF.

This chain connects TRBV11-2 to TRBJ1-4, with D unclear. The CDR3 totals 12 residues. Germline CDR1 reads SGHAT; CDR2 reads FQNNGV. V lost 4 bases, J lost 6 bases, and 6 bases lay in between. DNA for the CDR3: TGTGCCAGCAGCTCGGGTGATGAAAAACTGTTTTTT. Translated: CASSSGDEKLFF. Filled out from reference TRBV11-2 and TRBJ1-4, the complete variable domain reads EAGVAQSPRYKIIEKRQSVAFWCNPISGHATLYWYQQILGQGPKLLIQFQNNGVVDDSQLPKDRFSAERLKGVDSTLKIQPAKLEDSAVYLCASSSGDEKLFFGSGTQLSVL.

The chain links TRBV28 to TRBJ2-7, with a tentative D call TRBD1 (6 bases). Germline V lookup: CDR1 MDHEN, CDR2 SYDVKM. The germline V and J ends were trimmed by 2 bases and 2 bases, with 10 bases remaining between them. CDR3 length: 14 residues. CDR3 nucleotides: TGTGCCAGCAGTTTACAACAGGGCCCCTACGAGCAGTACTTC. It codes for CASSLQQGPYEQYF.

This rearrangement joins TRBV19 to TRBJ2-6; perhaps TRBD1 as D (5 bases). The CDR3 sequence is 14 residues long. CDR1 LNHDA and CDR2 SQIVND come from the germline V gene (reference sequence). With 10 bases removed from V and 2 bases from J, the gap between germline ends came to 12 bases. Here the CDR3 reads CATTDSTGANVLTF. The CDR3 bases are TGTGCCACCACAGACAGTACTGGGGCCAACGTCCTGACTTTC.

This chain joins TRBV19 and TRBJ2-1; TRBD2 might be the D (6 bases). V was pared by 10 bases and J by 7 bases, with 17 bases between. Germline-derived CDR1 and CDR2 are LNHDA and SQIVND (reference sequence). The CDR3 consists of 13 residues. DNA of the CDR3: TGTGCCACCAAATTTCCCCGGGGGAATGAGCAGTTCTTC. Translation gives CATKFPRGNEQFF.

The chain links TRBV6-4 to TRBJ1-2; TRBD1 is a possible D gene (5 bases). The CDR3 covers 15 residues. The V end was cut by 11 bases, the J end by 7 bases, with 26 bases between. Per germline, CDR1 MRHNA and CDR2 SNTAGT. This CDR3 is CASQKQRHQGSGYTF. The CDR3 nucleotides are TGTGCCTCTCAAAAGCAGAGACATCAGGGCTCTGGCTACACCTTC.

J is TRBJ1-1 and V is TRBV6-1; TRBD1 matches at 7 bases. The length of the CDR3 is 15 residues. After removal of 0 bases from V and 10 bases from J, the junction contained 11 bases not matched to a gene. The germline CDR1 and CDR2 sequences are MNHNS and SASEGT. CDR3 sequence reads: CASSEAGTVGTPAFF. The CDR3 DNA is TGTGCCAGCAGTGAAGCAGGGACAGTTGGAACTCCAGCTTTCTTT.

The chain combines TRBV19 with TRBJ1-3, with D possibly TRBD1 on 6 matching bases. The germline V gene encodes CDR1 LNHDA and CDR2 SQIVND (reference sequence). The CDR3 consists of 16 residues. The V gene lost 5 bases and the J gene lost 0 bases, with 14 bases spanning the gap. The CDR3 spells CASSLQGPSSGNTIYF. Written as DNA, the CDR3 is TGTGCCAGTAGTCTACAGGGTCCCTCCTCTGGAAACACCATATATTTT.

V usage is TRBV9 and J usage is TRBJ1-4, with 8 nucleotides matching TRBD1. This CDR3 comprises 15 residues. J gave up 8 bases and V 3 bases, and 9 bases lay outside the gene matches. Germline V gives CDR1 SGDLS, CDR2 YYNGEE. The CDR3 coding sequence is TGTGCCAGCAGCGCCTCGACAGGGGCGGGGGAAAAACTGTTTTTT. Protein sequence: CASSASTGAGEKLFF.

This chain joins TRBV4-1 and TRBJ1-5; 11 positions match TRBD1. The germline gives CDR1 MGHRA, CDR2 YSYEKL. The CDR3 sequence is 16 residues long. Trimming took 2 bases from V and 7 from J; bases not matched to a gene: 7. The CDR3 DNA is TGCGCCAGCAGCCAACCGGGACAGGGGGATTTACAGCCCCAGCATTTT. Translation gives CASSQPGQGDLQPQHF.

This chain uses TRBV2 with TRBJ1-5; 8 nucleotides match TRBD1. Germline V gene data show CDR1 as SNHLY and CDR2 as FYNNEI. The CDR3 is 15 residues long. The V and J ends lost 2 bases and 4 bases, in that order; junction bases with no gene match: 4. The CDR3 here is CASSEWTGRNQPQHF. Here the CDR3 DNA reads TGTGCCAGCAGTGAATGGACAGGGAGAAATCAGCCCCAGCATTTT.

This clone showed up just once. V usage is TRBV6-1 and J usage is TRBJ2-7; the D gene is possibly TRBD1 (5 bases). This CDR3 spans 15 amino acids. The germline V gene has CDR1 MNHNS and CDR2 SASEGT. V lost 2 bases to trimming and J lost 6 bases, with 17 bases between them. The CDR3 reads CASSERPEPTGEQYF. For the CDR3, the DNA is TGTGCCAGCAGTGAAAGGCCCGAGCCAACAGGCGAGCAGTACTTC.

J is TRBJ2-3 and V is TRBV9; maybe TRBD1 (6 bases). V was cut by 2 bases and J by 5 bases, with 12 bases left in between. This CDR3 contains 14 residues. Germline lookup yields CDR1 SGDLS and CDR2 YYNGEE. CDR3 nucleotides: TGTGCCAGCAGCGTTTCAAACAGGGAAGATACGCAGTATTTT. This translates into CASSVSNREDTQYF.

This chain joins TRBV14 and TRBJ1-4; 7 positions match TRBD1. Unmatched junction bases numbered 5, after V lost 4 bases and J lost 3 bases. The CDR3 spans 15 residues. The V gene's germline CDR1 is SGHDN and CDR2 FVKESK. The CDR3 here is CASSPVQGPNEKLFF. CDR3 nucleotides: TGTGCCAGCAGCCCGGTACAGGGGCCTAATGAAAAACTGTTTTTT.

V is TRBV11-1 and J is TRBJ2-3; 7 bases are shared with TRBD1. Per germline, CDR1 SGHAT and CDR2 FQDESV (reference sequence). V was clipped by 4 bases and J by 2 bases; unmatched bases: 9. The CDR3 sequence is 16 residues long. Here the CDR3 DNA reads TGTGCCAGCAGCTCTTGGACAGGTCAGGACACAGATACGCAGTATTTT. Translated: CASSSWTGQDTDTQYF.

This clone was picked up one time. The chain couples TRBV6-5 to TRBJ2-1; the match to TRBD2 covers 12 bases. CDR3 length equals 15 residues. J was trimmed by 8 bases and V by 2 bases; bases with no gene match: 4. Germline V gene data show CDR1 as MNHEY and CDR2 as SVGAGI. This CDR3 is CASSYGLAGGHEQFF. The CDR3 nucleotides are TGTGCCAGCAGTTACGGCCTAGCGGGGGGGCATGAGCAGTTCTTC.

The chain uses TRBV13 and TRBJ2-7; possible D gene TRBD1, 6 bases. Trimming pared 5 bases from V and 6 bases from J, leaving 23 bases between. This CDR3 is built from 16 residues. Germline assignment: CDR1 PRHDT and CDR2 FYEKMQ (reference sequence). Written as DNA, the CDR3 is TGTGCCAGCAGCGAAATGGGGGCAGCCGGAGCATCCGAGCAGTACTTC. Protein sequence: CASSEMGAAGASEQYF.

V and J are TRBV2 and TRBJ1-3, with no clear D. This CDR3 is built from 13 residues. Trimming cost V 3 bases and J 0 bases, with 3 bases left between them. Per germline, CDR1 SNHLY and CDR2 FYNNEI. The CDR3 spells CASSESSGNTIYF. Here the CDR3 DNA reads TGTGCCAGCAGTGAGAGCTCTGGAAACACCATATATTTT.

This clone turned up a few times. The chain links TRBV5-1 to TRBJ2-5, with D possibly TRBD1 on 6 matching bases. Trimming took 5 bases from V and 5 from J, leaving 16 bases between them. Germline values: CDR1 SGHRS, CDR2 YFSETQ. The CDR3 has 14 amino acids. CDR3 amino acids: CASRLSGAGETQYF. In DNA, the CDR3 is TGCGCCAGCAGACTTTCAGGGGCCGGGGAGACCCAGTACTTC.

The chain is built from TRBV14 and TRBJ1-1; D is perhaps TRBD1 (5 bases). There are 14 residues in the CDR3. Germline CDR1 reads SGHDN; CDR2 reads FVKESK. V lost 4 bases and J 1 base, leaving 10 bases between the germline ends. CDR3 in amino acids: CASSPRGGNTEAFF. Here the CDR3 DNA reads TGTGCCAGCAGCCCTAGGGGAGGGAACACTGAAGCTTTCTTT.

V usage is TRBV6-2 or TRBV6-3 and J usage is TRBJ1-6, with D tentatively TRBD1 (6 bases). Germline CDR1 MNHEY, CDR2 SVGEGT. V was trimmed by 2 bases and J by 4 bases, leaving 6 bases between them. The CDR3 consists of 14 residues. The DNA of the CDR3 is TGTGCCAGCAGTTACGGACAGTATAATTCACCCCTCCACTTT. Amino acids: CASSYGQYNSPLHF.

This chain links TRBV11-2 with TRBJ1-2, with D tentatively TRBD1 (5 bases). Trimming stripped 5 bases from V and 3 bases from J, with 19 bases between. This CDR3 is 16 amino acids long. Germline V gene lookup returns CDR1 SGHAT and CDR2 FQNNGV. The DNA for the CDR3 is TGTGCCAGCAGCCCAAGTTTCTGGGGCGCGGACTATGGCTACACCTTC. Translating gives CASSPSFWGADYGYTF.

There are a few counts of this clone. The chain links TRBV9 to TRBJ1-6, with D maybe TRBD1 (5 bases). Germline CDR1 is SGDLS and CDR2 is YYNGEE. The CDR3 extends over 15 amino acids. V lost 3 bases to trimming and J lost 10 bases, with 17 bases between them. CDR3 in amino acids: CASSATGTERSPLHF. Here the CDR3 DNA reads TGTGCCAGCAGCGCCACCGGGACTGAAAGGTCACCCCTCCACTTT.

The V gene is TRBV28, the J gene TRBJ1-3; 11 nucleotides match TRBD1. CDR3 length equals 17 residues. Per the germline V gene, CDR1 is MDHEN and CDR2 is SYDVKM. V was pared by 4 bases and J by 1 base, with 6 bases of the junction left unmatched. CDR3 loop: CASSSRTGGASGNTIYF. The CDR3 bases are TGTGCCAGCAGTTCCAGGACAGGGGGCGCATCTGGAAACACCATATATTTT.

The V call is TRBV4-2, the J call TRBJ1-2; 8 bases line up with TRBD1. V gave up 0 bases and J gave up 7 bases; unmatched junction bases: 16. This CDR3 region has 18 residues. The germline V gene encodes CDR1 LGHNA and CDR2 YNFKEQ. The CDR3 protein is CASSQDLVGAGGWRGYTF. CDR3 DNA sequence: TGTGCCAGCAGCCAAGATCTCGTTGGGGCAGGGGGCTGGCGTGGCTACACCTTC.

This chain uses TRBV6-2 or TRBV6-3 with TRBJ2-1; TRBD1 matches 9 bases. V shed 4 bases, J shed 7 bases, and the junction held 8 bases outside the gene matches. This CDR3 spans 15 amino acids. The germline gives CDR1 MNHEY, CDR2 SVGEGT. CDR3 in DNA: TGTGCCAGCAGTTTACCGGGACAGGGACGGAATGAGCAGTTCTTC. This encodes CASSLPGQGRNEQFF.

The rearrangement uses TRBV28 and TRBJ1-1; 7 bases map to TRBD1. Germline loops: CDR1 MDHEN, CDR2 SYDVKM. The CDR3 has 14 residues. Trimming took 6 bases from V and 6 from J; bases not matched to a gene: 10. DNA of the CDR3: TGTGCCAGCAGCCCGGTGGGACAGAGGTCTGAAGCTTTCTTT. It encodes CASSPVGQRSEAFF.

The chain recombines TRBV7-9 with TRBJ2-7; TRBD1 agrees at 11 bases. Germline V CDR1 and CDR2: SEHNR, FQNEAQ (reference sequence). With V trimmed by 1 base and J by 2 bases, 7 bases remained unmatched. The CDR3 spans 17 residues. CDR3 region: CASSLGAGTGGTYEQYF. In nucleotides, the CDR3 is TGTGCCAGCAGCTTAGGCGCCGGGACAGGGGGTACCTACGAGCAGTACTTC.